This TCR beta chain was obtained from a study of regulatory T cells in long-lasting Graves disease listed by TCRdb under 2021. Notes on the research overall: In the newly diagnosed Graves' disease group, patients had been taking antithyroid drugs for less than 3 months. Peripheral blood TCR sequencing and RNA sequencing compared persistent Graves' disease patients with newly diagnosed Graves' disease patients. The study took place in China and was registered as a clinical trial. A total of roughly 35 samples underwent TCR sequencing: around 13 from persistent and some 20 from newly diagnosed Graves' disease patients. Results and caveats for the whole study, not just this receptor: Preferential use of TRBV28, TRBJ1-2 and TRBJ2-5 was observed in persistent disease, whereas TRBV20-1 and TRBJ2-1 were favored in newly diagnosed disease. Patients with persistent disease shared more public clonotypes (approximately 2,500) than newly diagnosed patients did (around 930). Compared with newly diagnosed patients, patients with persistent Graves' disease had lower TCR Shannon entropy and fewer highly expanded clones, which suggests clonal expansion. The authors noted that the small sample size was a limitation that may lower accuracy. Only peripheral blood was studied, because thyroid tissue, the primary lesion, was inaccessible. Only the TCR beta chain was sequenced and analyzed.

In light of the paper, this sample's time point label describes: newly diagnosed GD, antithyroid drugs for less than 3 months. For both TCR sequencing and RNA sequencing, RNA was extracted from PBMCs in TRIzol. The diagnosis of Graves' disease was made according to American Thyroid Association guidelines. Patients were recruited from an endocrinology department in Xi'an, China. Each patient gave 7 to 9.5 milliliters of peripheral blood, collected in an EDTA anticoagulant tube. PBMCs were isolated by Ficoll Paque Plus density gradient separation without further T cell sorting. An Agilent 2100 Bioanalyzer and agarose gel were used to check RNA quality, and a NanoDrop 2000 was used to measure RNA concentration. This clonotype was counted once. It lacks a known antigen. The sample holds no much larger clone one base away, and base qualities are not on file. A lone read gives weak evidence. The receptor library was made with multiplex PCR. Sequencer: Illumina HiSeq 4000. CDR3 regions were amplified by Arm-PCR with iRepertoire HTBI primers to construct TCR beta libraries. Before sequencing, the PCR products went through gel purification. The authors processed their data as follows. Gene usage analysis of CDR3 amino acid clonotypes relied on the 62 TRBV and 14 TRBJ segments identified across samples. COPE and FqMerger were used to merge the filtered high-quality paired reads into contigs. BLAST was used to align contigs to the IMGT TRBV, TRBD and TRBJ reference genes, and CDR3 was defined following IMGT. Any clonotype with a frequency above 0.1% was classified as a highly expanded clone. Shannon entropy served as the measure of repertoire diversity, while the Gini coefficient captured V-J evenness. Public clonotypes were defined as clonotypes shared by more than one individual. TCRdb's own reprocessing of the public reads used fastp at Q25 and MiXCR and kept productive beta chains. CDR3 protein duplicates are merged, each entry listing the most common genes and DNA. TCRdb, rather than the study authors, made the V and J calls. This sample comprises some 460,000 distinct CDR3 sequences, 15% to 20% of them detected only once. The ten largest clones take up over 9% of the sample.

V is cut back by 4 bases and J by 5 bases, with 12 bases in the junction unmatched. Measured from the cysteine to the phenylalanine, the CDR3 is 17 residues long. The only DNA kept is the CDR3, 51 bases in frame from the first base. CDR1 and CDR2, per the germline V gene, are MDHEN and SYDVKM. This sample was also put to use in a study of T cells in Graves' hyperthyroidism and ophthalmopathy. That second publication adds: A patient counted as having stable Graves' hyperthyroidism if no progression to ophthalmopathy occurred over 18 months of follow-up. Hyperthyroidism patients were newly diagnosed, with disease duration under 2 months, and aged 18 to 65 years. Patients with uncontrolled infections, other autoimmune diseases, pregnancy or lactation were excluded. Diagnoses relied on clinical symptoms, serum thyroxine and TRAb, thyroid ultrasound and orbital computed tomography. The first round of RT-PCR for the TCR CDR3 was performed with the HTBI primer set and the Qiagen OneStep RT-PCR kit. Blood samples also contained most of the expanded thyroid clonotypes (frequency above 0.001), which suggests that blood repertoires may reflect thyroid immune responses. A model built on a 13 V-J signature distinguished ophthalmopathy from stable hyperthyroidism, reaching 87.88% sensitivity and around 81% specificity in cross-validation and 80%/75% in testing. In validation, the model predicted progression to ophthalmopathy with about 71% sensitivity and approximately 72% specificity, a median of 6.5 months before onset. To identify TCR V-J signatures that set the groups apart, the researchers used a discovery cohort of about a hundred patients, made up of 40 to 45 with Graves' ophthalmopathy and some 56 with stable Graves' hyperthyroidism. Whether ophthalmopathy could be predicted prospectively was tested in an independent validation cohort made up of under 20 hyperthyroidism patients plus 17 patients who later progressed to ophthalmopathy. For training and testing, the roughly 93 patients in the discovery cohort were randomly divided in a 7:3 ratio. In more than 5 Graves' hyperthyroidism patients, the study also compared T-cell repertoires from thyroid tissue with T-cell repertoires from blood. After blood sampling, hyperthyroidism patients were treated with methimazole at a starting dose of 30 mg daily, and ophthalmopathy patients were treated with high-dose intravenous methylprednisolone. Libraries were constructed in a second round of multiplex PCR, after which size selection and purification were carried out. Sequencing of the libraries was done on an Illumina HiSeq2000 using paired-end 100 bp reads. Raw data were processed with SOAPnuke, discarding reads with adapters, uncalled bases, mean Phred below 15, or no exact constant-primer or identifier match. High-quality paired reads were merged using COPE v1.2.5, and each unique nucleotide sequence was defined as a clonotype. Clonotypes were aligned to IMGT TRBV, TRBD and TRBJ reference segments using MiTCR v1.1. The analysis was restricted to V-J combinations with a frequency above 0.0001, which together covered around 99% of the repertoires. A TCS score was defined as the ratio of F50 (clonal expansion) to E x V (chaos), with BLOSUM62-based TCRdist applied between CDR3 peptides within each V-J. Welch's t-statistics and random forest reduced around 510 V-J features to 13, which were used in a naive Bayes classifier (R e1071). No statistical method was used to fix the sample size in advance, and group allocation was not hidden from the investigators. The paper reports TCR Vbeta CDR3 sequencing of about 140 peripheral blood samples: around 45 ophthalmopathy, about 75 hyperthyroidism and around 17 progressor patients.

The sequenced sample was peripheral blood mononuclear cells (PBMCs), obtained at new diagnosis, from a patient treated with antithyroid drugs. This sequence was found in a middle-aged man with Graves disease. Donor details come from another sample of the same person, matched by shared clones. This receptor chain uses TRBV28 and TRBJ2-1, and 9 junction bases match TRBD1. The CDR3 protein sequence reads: CASSSATGTGINNEQFF. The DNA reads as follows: TGTGCCAGCAGTTCCGCTACCGGGACAGGGATCAACAATGAGCAGTTCTTC. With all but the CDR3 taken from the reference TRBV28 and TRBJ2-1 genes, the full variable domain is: DVKVTQSSRYLVKRTGEKVFLECVQDMDHENMFWYRQDPGLGLRLIYFSYDVKMKEKGDIPEGYSVSREKKERFSLILESASTNQTSMYLCASSSATGTGINNEQFFGPGTRLTVL.